This T cell receptor beta chain derives from a study of blood T cell repertoires in COVID-19. Overall study: COVID-19 samples collected from the United States, Italy and Spain covered acute and convalescent phases. T cells, B-cell-depleted T cells, or PBMCs provided the cDNA or gDNA that served as material.

Under the authors' procedure: Cell counts per sample came from amplifying reference gene primers. Produced via immunoSEQ multiplex PCR; TCRdb's table is partial and in-frame only. V and J calls and clone size are as listed in that table; D and trimming were resolved from the DNA. The sample lists 250,000 or so clones; about 70% were seen once. With 0 bases removed from V and 1 base from J, the gap between germline ends came to 9 bases. The CDR3 runs to 15 residues. Germline values: CDR1 MNHEY, CDR2 SVGEGT. This TCR was recovered from an elderly woman with acute or convalescent COVID-19. Sequenced input: peripheral blood. This rearrangement joins TRBV6-2 or TRBV6-3 to TRBJ1-1; a weak D match, TRBD1 (5 bases). This CDR3 is CASSYSPGKNTEAFF. CDR3 in DNA: TGTGCCAGCAGTTACTCCCCAGGGAAGAACACTGAAGCTTTCTTT.